These T cell receptor beta chains were read from a single sample in a study of blood T cell repertoires in COVID-19. Clones were read by immunoSEQ multiplex PCR, and TCRdb kept only the in-frame ones, dropping some. The sample includes about 300,000 clones, about nine tenths seen only once; the top ten take roughly 2.9%. Sequencing used PBMCs or T cells enriched from blood (not recorded which). The source of these receptors is a woman aged 45 to 65 who had been exposed to COVID-19. Each CDR3 is given without its conserved first and last residue.

J	length	V	CDR3
TRBJ2-7	14	TRBV6-2/TRBV6-3	ASSYSRGGGTYEQY
TRBJ2-6	15	TRBV28	ASSRPPGGTGANVLT
TRBJ2-1	11	TRBV29-1	SVTGTGAEEQF
TRBJ2-5	14	TRBV6-1	ASSELGTSVQETQY
TRBJ1-2	12	TRBV5-6	ASSPYRGNYGYT
TRBJ2-1	13	TRBV6-5	ASSYIDTSVNEQF
TRBJ2-7	10	TRBV2	ASSTGFYEQY
TRBJ2-3	11	TRBV6-5	AGEGDLTDTQY
TRBJ2-7	13	TRBV25-1	ASSDSSGASYEQY
TRBJ2-5	14	TRBV28	ASSFETGSHQETQY
TRBJ2-7	13	TRBV2	ASSEGGQGAYEQY
TRBJ1-1	12	TRBV2	ASSPGTGDTEAF
TRBJ1-1	17	TRBV30	AWSVSFPATQWSNTEAF
TRBJ1-5	13	TRBV7-2	ASSLWTGADLPQH
TRBJ1-2	13	TRBV24-1	ATSDRGTSSYGYT
TRBJ2-3	15	TRBV4-1	ASSQSPQGIGTDTQY
TRBJ2-1	14	TRBV11-2	ASSLWGDSYYNEQF
TRBJ2-2	13	TRBV7-8	ASSLGSPNTGELF
TRBJ1-2	11	TRBV12-3/TRBV12-4	ASRGGAGYGYT
TRBJ2-2	12	TRBV6-5	ASRRTGNTGELF
TRBJ2-5	12	TRBV5-1	ASSLNHKSETQY
TRBJ2-5	13	TRBV7-2	ASSFSGGAGETQY
TRBJ1-3	13	TRBV28	ASSLGSGGGNTIY
TRBJ1-1	20	TRBV15	ATSRDSFSGLGQGARRYEAF
TRBJ2-1	13	TRBV5-4	ASSFPSGSHNEQF
TRBJ2-1	13	TRBV5-1	ASSPDREVNNEQF